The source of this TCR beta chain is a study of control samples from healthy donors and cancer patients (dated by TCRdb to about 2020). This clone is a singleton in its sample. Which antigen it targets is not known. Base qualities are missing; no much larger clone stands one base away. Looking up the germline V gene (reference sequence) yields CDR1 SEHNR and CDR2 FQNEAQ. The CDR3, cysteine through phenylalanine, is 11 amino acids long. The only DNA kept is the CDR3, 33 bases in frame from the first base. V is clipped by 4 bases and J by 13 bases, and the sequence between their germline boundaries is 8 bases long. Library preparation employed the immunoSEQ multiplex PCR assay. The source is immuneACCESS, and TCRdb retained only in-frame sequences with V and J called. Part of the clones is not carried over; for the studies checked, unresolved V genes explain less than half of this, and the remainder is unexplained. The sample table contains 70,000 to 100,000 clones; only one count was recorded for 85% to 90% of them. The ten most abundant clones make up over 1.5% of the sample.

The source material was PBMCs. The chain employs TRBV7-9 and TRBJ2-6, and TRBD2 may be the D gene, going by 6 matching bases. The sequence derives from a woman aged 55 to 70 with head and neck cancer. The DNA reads TGTGCCAGCAGCTATAGCGGAGTCCTGACTTTC. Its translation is CASSYSGVLTF.